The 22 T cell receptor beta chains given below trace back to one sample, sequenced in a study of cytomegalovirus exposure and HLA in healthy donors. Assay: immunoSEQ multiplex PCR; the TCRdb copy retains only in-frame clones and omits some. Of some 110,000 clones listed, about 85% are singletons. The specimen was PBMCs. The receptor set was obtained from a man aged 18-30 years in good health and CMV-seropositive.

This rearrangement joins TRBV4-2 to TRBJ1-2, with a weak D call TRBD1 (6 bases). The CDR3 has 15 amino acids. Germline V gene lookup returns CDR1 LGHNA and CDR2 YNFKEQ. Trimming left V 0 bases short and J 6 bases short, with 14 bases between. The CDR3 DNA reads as TGTGCCAGCAGCCAAGATGAGGGGGTAAGGGATGGCTACACCTTC. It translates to CASSQDEGVRDGYTF.

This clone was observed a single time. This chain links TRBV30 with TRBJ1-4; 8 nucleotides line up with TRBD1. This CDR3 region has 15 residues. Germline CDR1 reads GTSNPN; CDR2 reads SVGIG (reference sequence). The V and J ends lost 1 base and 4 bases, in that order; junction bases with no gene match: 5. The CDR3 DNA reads TGTGCCTGGAGTGGTCAGACAGGGGTTAATGAAAAACTGTTTTTT. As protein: CAWSGQTGVNEKLFF.

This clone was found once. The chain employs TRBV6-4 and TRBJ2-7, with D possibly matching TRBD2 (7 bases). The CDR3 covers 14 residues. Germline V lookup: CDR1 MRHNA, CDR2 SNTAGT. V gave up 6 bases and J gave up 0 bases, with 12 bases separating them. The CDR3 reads CASRGGDTSYEQYF. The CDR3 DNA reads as TGTGCCAGCAGGGGGGGGGACACCTCCTACGAGCAGTACTTC.

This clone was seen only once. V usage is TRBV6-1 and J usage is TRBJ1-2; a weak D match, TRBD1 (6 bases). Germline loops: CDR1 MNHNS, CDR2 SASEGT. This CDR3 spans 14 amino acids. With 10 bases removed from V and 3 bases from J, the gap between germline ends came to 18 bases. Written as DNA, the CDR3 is TGTGCCACCGAAAGTCCGACAGGAGACTATGGCTACACCTTC. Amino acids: CATESPTGDYGYTF.

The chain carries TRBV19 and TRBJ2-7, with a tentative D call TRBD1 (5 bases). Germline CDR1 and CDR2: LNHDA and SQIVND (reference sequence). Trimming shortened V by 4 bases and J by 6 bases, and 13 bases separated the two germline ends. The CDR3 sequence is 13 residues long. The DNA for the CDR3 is TGTGCCAGTAGTAGCGCCGACAGAGTCGAGCAGTACTTC. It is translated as CASSSADRVEQYF.

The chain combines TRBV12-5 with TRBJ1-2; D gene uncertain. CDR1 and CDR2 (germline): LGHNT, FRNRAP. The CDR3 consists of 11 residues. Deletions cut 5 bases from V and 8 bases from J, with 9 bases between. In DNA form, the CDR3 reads TGTGCTAGTGGTCCACAGAACGGCTACACCTTC. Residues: CASGPQNGYTF. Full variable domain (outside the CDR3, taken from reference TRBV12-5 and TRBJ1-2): DARVTQTPRHKVTEMGQEVTMRCQPILGHNTVFWYRQTMMQGLELLAYFRNRAPLDDSGMPKDRFSAEMPDATLATLKIQPSEPRDSAVYFCASGPQNGYTFGSGTRLTVV.

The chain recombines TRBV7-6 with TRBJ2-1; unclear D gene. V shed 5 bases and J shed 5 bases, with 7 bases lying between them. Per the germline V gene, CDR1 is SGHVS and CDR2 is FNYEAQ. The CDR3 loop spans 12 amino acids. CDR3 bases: TGTGCCAGCAGCCTTAGCAACAATGAGCAGTTCTTC. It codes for CASSLSNNEQFF.

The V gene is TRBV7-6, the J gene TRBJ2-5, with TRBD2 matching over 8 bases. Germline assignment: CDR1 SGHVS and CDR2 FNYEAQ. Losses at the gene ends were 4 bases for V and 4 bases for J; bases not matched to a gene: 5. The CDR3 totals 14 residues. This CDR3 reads CASSSPSGGETQYF. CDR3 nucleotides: TGTGCCAGCAGCTCACCCAGCGGGGGAGAGACCCAGTACTTC.

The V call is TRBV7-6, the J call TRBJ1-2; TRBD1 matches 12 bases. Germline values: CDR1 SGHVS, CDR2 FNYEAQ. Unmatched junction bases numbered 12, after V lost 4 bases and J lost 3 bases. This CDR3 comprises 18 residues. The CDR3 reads CASSSTSGTGGGYYGYTF. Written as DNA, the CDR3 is TGTGCCAGCAGCTCCACCTCCGGGACAGGGGGCGGGTACTATGGCTACACCTTC.

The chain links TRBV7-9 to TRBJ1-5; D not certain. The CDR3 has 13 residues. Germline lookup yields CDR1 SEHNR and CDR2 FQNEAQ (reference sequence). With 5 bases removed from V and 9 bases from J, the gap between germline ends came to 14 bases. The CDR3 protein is CASSPLGGGPQHF. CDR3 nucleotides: TGTGCCAGCAGCCCACTGGGAGGAGGGCCCCAGCATTTT.

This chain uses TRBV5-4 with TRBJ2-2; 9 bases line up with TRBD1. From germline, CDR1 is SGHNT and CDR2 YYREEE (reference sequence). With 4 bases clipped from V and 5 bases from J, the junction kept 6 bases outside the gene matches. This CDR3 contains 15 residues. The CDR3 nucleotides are TGTGCCAGCAGCCCGACAGGGGGGAAAACCGGGGAGCTGTTTTTT. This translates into CASSPTGGKTGELFF.

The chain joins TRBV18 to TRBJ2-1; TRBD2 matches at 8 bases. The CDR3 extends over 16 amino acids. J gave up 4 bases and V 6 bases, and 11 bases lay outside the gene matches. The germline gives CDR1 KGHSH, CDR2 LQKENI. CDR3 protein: CASSPNGRGSYNEQFF. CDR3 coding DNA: TGTGCCAGCTCCCCCAACGGGAGGGGTTCATACAATGAGCAGTTCTTC.

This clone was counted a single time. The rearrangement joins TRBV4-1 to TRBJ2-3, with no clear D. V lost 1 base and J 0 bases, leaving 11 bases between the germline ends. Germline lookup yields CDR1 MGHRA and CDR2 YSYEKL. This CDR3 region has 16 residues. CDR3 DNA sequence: TGCGCCAGCAGCCAAGGGGCTACCCCTAGCACAGATACGCAGTATTTT. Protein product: CASSQGATPSTDTQYF.

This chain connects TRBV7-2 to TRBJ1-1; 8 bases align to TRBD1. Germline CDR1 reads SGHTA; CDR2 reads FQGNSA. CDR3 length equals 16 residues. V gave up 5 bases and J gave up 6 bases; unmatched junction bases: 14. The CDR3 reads CASSPEDTGGSAEAFF. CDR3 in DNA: TGTGCCAGCAGCCCCGAAGATACAGGGGGAAGTGCTGAAGCTTTCTTT. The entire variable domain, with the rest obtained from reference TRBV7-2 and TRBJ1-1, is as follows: GAGVSQSPSNKVTEKGKDVELRCDPISGHTALYWYRQSLGQGLEFLIYFQGNSAPDKSGLPSDRFSAERTGGSVSTLTIQRTQQEDSAVYLCASSPEDTGGSAEAFFGQGTRLTVV.

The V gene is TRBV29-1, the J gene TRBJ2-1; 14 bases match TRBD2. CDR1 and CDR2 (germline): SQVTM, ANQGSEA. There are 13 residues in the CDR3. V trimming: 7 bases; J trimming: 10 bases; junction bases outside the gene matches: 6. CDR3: CSAGTSGGYEQFF. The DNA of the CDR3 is TGCAGCGCCGGGACTAGCGGGGGATACGAGCAGTTCTTC.

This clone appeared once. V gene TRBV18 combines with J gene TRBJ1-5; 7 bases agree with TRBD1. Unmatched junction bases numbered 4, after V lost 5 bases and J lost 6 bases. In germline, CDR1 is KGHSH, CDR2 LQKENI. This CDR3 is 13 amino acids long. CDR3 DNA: TGTGCCAGCTCAGAGGGGGCTGGTCAGCCCCAGCATTTT. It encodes CASSEGAGQPQHF.

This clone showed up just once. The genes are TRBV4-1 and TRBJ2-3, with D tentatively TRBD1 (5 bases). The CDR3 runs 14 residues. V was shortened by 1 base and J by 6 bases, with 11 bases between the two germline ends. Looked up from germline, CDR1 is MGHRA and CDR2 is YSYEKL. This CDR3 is CASSQGVYRDTQYF. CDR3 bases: TGCGCCAGCAGCCAAGGGGTTTACAGGGATACGCAGTATTTT.

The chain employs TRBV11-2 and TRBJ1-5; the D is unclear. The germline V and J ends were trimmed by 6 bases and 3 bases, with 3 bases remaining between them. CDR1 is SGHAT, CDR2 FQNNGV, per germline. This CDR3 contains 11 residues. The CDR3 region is CASSYNQPQHF. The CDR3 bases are TGTGCCAGCAGTTACAATCAGCCCCAGCATTTT.

The CDR3 here is CASADTRTDTQYF. For the CDR3, the DNA is TGCGCCAGCGCCGACACCCGCACAGATACGCAGTATTTT. The genes are TRBV5-1 and TRBJ2-3; no firm D call. This CDR3 has 13 amino acids. Trimming took off 7 bases at V and 1 base at J, with 10 bases between the two ends. The germline V gene has CDR1 SGHRS and CDR2 YFSETQ.

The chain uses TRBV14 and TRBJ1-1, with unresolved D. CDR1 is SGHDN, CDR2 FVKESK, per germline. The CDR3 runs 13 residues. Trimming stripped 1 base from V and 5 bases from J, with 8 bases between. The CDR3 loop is CASSQGPGTEAFF. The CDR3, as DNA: TGTGCCAGCAGCCAAGGGCCCGGGACTGAAGCTTTCTTT.

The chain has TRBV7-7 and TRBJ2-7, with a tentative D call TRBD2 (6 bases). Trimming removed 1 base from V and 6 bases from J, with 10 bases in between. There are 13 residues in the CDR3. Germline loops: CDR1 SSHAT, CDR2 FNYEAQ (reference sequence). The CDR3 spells CASSLDGGTEQYF. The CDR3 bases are TGTGCCAGCAGCTTAGATGGGGGGACCGAGCAGTACTTC.

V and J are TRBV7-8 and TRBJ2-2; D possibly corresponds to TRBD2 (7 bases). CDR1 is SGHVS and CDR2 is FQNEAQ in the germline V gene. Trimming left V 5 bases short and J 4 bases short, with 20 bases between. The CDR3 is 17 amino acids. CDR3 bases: TGTGCCAGCAGCCTCGTGGGGGGGCGGGTACGCACCGGGGAGCTGTTTTTT. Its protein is CASSLVGGRVRTGELFF.